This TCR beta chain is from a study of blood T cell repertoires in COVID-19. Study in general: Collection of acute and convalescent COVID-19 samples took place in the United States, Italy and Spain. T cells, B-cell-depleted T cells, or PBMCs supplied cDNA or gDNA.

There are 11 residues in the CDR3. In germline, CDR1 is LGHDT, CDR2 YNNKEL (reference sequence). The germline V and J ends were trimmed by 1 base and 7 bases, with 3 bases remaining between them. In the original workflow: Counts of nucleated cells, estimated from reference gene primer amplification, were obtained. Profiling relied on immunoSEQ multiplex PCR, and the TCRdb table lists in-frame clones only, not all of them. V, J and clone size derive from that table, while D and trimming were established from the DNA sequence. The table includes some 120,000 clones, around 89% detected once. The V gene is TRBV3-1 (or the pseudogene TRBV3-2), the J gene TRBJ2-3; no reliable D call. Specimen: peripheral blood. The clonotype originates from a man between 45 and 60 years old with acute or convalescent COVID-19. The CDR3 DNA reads TGTGCCAGCAGCCAAGGGCATACGCAGTATTTT. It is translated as CASSQGHTQYF.